These T cell receptor beta chains were read from a single sample in a study of beta chain features in type 1 diabetes. The repertoire was sequenced with immunoSEQ multiplex PCR; TCRdb's copy has only in-frame clones and lacks some. The sample holds more than 250,000 clones, roughly 22% seen once. The specimen was naive CD4+ T cells from blood. These receptors were obtained from a middle-aged woman with type 1 diabetes. Both conserved end residues are trimmed from each CDR3. The order of the fields is V gene, CDR3 protein.

V gene: TRBV18
CDR3 protein: ASSPGRSRFYEQY

V gene: TRBV7-2
CDR3 protein: ASSGWDRQLYEQY

V gene: TRBV10-3
CDR3 protein: AVGESLAGYNEQF

V gene: TRBV7-8
CDR3 protein: ASSQGQGYYQETQY

V gene: TRBV6-5
CDR3 protein: ASSYVGATDTQY

V gene: TRBV30
CDR3 protein: AWRLLASGELF

V gene: TRBV6-6
CDR3 protein: ASSYSWDSQLEAF

V gene: TRBV30
CDR3 protein: ACPSTGVDYGYT

V gene: TRBV28
CDR3 protein: ASSGAGYEKLF

V gene: TRBV14
CDR3 protein: ASSQHGRGNIQY

V gene: TRBV19
CDR3 protein: ASSIDRDSVAGYT

V gene: TRBV7-3
CDR3 protein: ASSPGGESYNEQF

V gene: TRBV28
CDR3 protein: ASSGATAGANVLT

V gene: TRBV18
CDR3 protein: ASSPPQGLERAF

V gene: TRBV4-1
CDR3 protein: ASSQGAFRSGANVLT

V gene: TRBV19
CDR3 protein: ASSSTGYGYT

V gene: TRBV4-3
CDR3 protein: ASSQDRGDRPQH

V gene: TRBV11-1
CDR3 protein: ASSLAPRDTQY

V gene: TRBV2
CDR3 protein: ASSGLGGGTEAF

V gene: TRBV6-5
CDR3 protein: ASSYDRLTDTQY

V gene: TRBV7-2
CDR3 protein: ASSLATQGPYEQY

V gene: TRBV28
CDR3 protein: ASSFGTLYLNEQF

V gene: TRBV5-1
CDR3 protein: ASSDSPTSGSYNEQF

V gene: TRBV18
CDR3 protein: ASSPDRTEKLF

V gene: TRBV29-1
CDR3 protein: SVDRGTEAF

V gene: TRBV28
CDR3 protein: ASSYSGGVADTQY

V gene: TRBV6-6
CDR3 protein: ASSYSPGQETQY

V gene: TRBV6-5
CDR3 protein: ASWDRAYSNQPQH

V gene: TRBV9
CDR3 protein: ASSVSEGGYT

V gene: TRBV29-1
CDR3 protein: SVDRVSGDTQY

V gene: TRBV6-6
CDR3 protein: ASSASVPSWGYT

V gene: TRBV7-9
CDR3 protein: ASRRGVGNIQY

V gene: TRBV5-4
CDR3 protein: ASSSVRGNSVTDTQY

V gene: TRBV4-2
CDR3 protein: ASSQDNLYYQPQH

V gene: TRBV14
CDR3 protein: ASSQNGNRLNTEAF

V gene: TRBV9
CDR3 protein: ASSVGGTLGLINEQF

V gene: TRBV18
CDR3 protein: ASSPLTSGGTEAF

V gene: TRBV21-1
CDR3 protein: ASSQRGAGVTEAF

V gene: TRBV7-9
CDR3 protein: ASSPLRGTQAYEQY

V gene: TRBV29-1
CDR3 protein: SGGTGYQETQY

V gene: TRBV25-1
CDR3 protein: ASSESGKRPQH

V gene: TRBV28
CDR3 protein: ASSIQGAEEQY

V gene: TRBV7-9
CDR3 protein: ASSPRTTSSYNEQF

V gene: TRBV6-6
CDR3 protein: ATTDSTSGRETQY

V gene: TRBV29-1
CDR3 protein: SGRDPDREHT

V gene: TRBV19
CDR3 protein: ATGLGNEQY

V gene: TRBV4-3
CDR3 protein: ASSQDGGPQRGGYT

V gene: TRBV7-9
CDR3 protein: ASSPGGTAYEQY

V gene: TRBV28
CDR3 protein: ASSLRHTEAF

V gene: TRBV11-3
CDR3 protein: ASSFSGGETQY

V gene: TRBV4-1
CDR3 protein: ASSLLGLAYQPQH

V gene: TRBV5-4
CDR3 protein: ASSLGDPGDYGYT

V gene: TRBV9
CDR3 protein: ASSVTLSREKLF

V gene: TRBV28
CDR3 protein: ASSGDRITDTQY

V gene: TRBV7-8
CDR3 protein: ASRATSGGSYNEQF

V gene: TRBV9
CDR3 protein: ASSSGQATYEQY

V gene: TRBV6-5
CDR3 protein: ASGTAGGTQY

V gene: TRBV27
CDR3 protein: ASSLSRTAYEQY

V gene: TRBV7-9
CDR3 protein: ASSRMAGEAF